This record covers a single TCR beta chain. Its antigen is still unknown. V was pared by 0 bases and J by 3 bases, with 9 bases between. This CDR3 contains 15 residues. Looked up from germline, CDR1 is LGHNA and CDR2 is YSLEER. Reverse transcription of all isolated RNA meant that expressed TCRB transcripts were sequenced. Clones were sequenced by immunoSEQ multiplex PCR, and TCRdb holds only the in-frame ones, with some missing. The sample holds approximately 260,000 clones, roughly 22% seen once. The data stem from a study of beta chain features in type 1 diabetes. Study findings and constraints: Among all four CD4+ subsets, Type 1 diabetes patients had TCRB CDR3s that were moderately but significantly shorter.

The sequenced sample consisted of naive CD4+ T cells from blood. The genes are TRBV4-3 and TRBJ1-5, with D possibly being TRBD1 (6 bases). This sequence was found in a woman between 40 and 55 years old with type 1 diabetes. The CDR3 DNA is TGCGCCAGCAGCCAAGAGAGGGGGTACAATCAGCCCCAGCATTTT. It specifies CASSQERGYNQPQHF.